Listed here are 23 T cell receptor beta chains from one sample, sequenced in a study of T-cell reconstitution after alpha-beta-depleted transplantation in children. Unique molecular identifiers were incorporated into the prepared TCRbeta library. TCRdb re-derived calls from the PCR reads in MiXCR, one entry per CDR3 protein. The data hold 550,000 to 800,000 distinct CDR3 sequences, with about an eighth observed a single time. The starting material was PBMCs, obtained before TCRalphabeta/CD19-depleted stem cell transplant. The receptors come from a girl under 10 years old with congenital amegakaryocytic thrombocytopenia, due to receive a stem cell transplant.

This clonotype has ten or more counts. The chain has TRBV2 and TRBJ2-2; 10 bases fit TRBD2. Germline trimming cut 6 bases from V and 5 bases from J; bases unmatched to any gene: 3. The CDR3 spans 14 residues. CDR1 is SNHLY and CDR2 is FYNNEI in the germline V gene. The CDR3 protein is CASRETSGTGELFF. For the CDR3, the DNA is TGTGCCAGCAGGGAGACTAGCGGGACCGGGGAGCTGTTTTTT.

This clonotype was seen repeatedly, ten times or more. The DNA for the CDR3 is TGTGCCAGCAGTTTGGTGACCCCCACCGGGGAGCTGTTTTTT. Translated, it gives CASSLVTPTGELFF. V is TRBV12-3 or TRBV12-4 and J is TRBJ2-2; D remains ambiguous. This CDR3 comprises 14 residues. V was trimmed by 3 bases and J by 4 bases, leaving 9 bases between them.

This clonotype was seen only a few times. CDR3 coding DNA: TGCGCCAGCAGCTTGGTTCGGGCGTCGGACACTGAAGCTTTCTTT. This sequence encodes CASSLVRASDTEAFF. The chain uses TRBV5-1 and TRBJ1-1; D uncertain. The germline gives CDR1 SGHRS, CDR2 YFSETQ. This CDR3 is built from 15 residues. V lost 0 bases and J 3 bases, leaving 12 bases between the germline ends.

The chain carries TRBV3-1 and TRBJ2-1, with a weak D call TRBD1 (6 bases). The germline CDR1 and CDR2 sequences are LGHDT and YNNKEL (reference sequence). The germline V and J ends were trimmed by 1 base and 7 bases, with 14 bases remaining between them. The CDR3 extends over 15 amino acids. CDR3: CASSQGQVVRNEQFF. The CDR3 DNA is TGTGCCAGCAGCCAAGGACAGGTAGTGAGGAATGAGCAGTTCTTC.

This clonotype appeared many times. The rearrangement joins TRBV12-3 or TRBV12-4 to TRBJ1-2, with D unclear. There are 13 residues in the CDR3. V was pared by 5 bases and J by 4 bases, with 11 bases between. CDR3 DNA sequence: TGTGCCAGCAGTGACGACGGGATCTATGGCTACACCTTC. Translated, it gives CASSDDGIYGYTF.

CDR3 residues: CASSSATGDGTDTQYF. CDR3 sequence (DNA): TGTGCCAGCAGTTCTGCTACAGGGGACGGCACAGATACGCAGTATTTT. The J gene is TRBJ2-3, the V gene TRBV7-9, with 7 bases fitting TRBD1. The CDR3 has 16 amino acids. CDR1 SEHNR and CDR2 FQNEAQ come from the germline V gene (reference sequence). V lost 6 bases, J lost 1 base, and 10 bases stayed unmatched.

This chain uses TRBV7-7 with TRBJ2-5; 10 bases are a match to TRBD1. The V gene's germline CDR1 is SSHAT and CDR2 FNYEAQ (reference sequence). The V segment lost 2 bases and the J segment 2 bases; nucleotides outside the gene matches: 14. The CDR3 length is 19 residues. The CDR3 sequence: CASSLYPPDRGTPQETQYF. CDR3 DNA sequence: TGTGCCAGCAGCTTATACCCCCCGGACAGGGGGACCCCGCAAGAGACCCAGTACTTC.

The CDR3 DNA follows: TGCGCCAGCAGCTTAAATCGTGGCGGGGCTAACTATGGCTACACCTTC. Protein product: CASSLNRGGANYGYTF. The chain couples TRBV5-1 to TRBJ1-2; D uncertain. This CDR3 contains 16 residues. The V gene lost 2 bases and the J gene lost 0 bases, with 14 bases spanning the gap. Germline values: CDR1 SGHRS, CDR2 YFSETQ.

This sequence joins TRBV11-2 and TRBJ2-5; the D is unclear. V lost 0 bases and J 4 bases, leaving 9 bases between the germline ends. The CDR3 loop spans 14 amino acids. Per germline, CDR1 SGHAT and CDR2 FQNNGV. The CDR3, as DNA: TGTGCCAGCAGCTTAGATCCCTCCCGAGAGACCCAGTACTTC. It encodes CASSLDPSRETQYF.

This clonotype was detected only a few times. The chain recombines TRBV14 with TRBJ2-2; no firm D call. Looked up from germline, CDR1 is SGHDN and CDR2 is FVKESK. Trimming took 2 bases from V and 0 from J, leaving 7 bases between them. The CDR3 consists of 15 residues. CDR3 nucleotide sequence: TGTGCCAGCAGCCAACACCTAGCGAACACCGGGGAGCTGTTTTTT. Amino acids: CASSQHLANTGELFF.

This clonotype was recorded a few times. The genes are TRBV3-1 and TRBJ2-7, with 8 positions matching TRBD2. V dropped 6 bases and J dropped 6; count of bases not matched to a gene: 7. Germline-derived CDR1 and CDR2 are LGHDT and YNNKEL (reference sequence). The CDR3 length is 13 residues. The CDR3 region is CASRFSGSSEQYF. CDR3 DNA: TGTGCCAGCAGATTCAGCGGGAGTAGCGAGCAGTACTTC.

This clonotype was counted ten times or more. CDR3 nucleotides: TGTGCCAGCAGTGACTCGATAAGCATTGGGCACACCGGGGAGCTGTTTTTT. Its translation is CASSDSISIGHTGELFF. This sequence joins TRBV6-4 and TRBJ2-2; D uncertain. With 0 bases removed from V and 3 bases from J, the gap between germline ends came to 14 bases. The germline V gene has CDR1 MRHNA and CDR2 SNTAGT. This CDR3 has 17 amino acids.

This clonotype was seen only a few times. The V gene is TRBV2, the J gene TRBJ2-5; no firm D call. V lost 3 bases and J 7 bases, leaving 9 bases between the germline ends. Germline CDR1 is SNHLY and CDR2 is FYNNEI. The CDR3 length is 12 residues. CDR3 sequence (DNA): TGTGCCAGCAGTGAGACGGCCCGGACCCAGTACTTC. Translating it yields CASSETARTQYF.

This clonotype was counted many times. This chain connects TRBV29-1 to TRBJ2-1; 7 bases are a match to TRBD2. The CDR3 covers 13 residues. V lost 7 bases, J lost 5 bases, and 8 bases stayed unmatched. CDR1 and CDR2 from the germline V gene are SQVTM and ANQGSEA. The CDR3: CSASPGTNNEQFF. The CDR3 nucleotides are TGCAGCGCCTCCCCCGGGACTAACAATGAGCAGTTCTTC.

The CDR3 DNA sequence: TGCAGCGTTGCAGGGCCCGACACCGGGGAGCTGTTTTTT. It codes for CSVAGPDTGELFF. The V gene is TRBV29-1, the J gene TRBJ2-2; D is perhaps TRBD1 (5 bases). CDR3 size: 13 residues. V was pared by 4 bases and J by 3 bases, with 9 bases between. Germline loops: CDR1 SQVTM, CDR2 ANQGSEA.

This clonotype was observed at least ten times. The V call is TRBV20-1, the J call TRBJ2-7; the D gene is possibly TRBD1 (5 bases). Trimming left V 3 bases short and J 3 bases short, with 6 bases between. Germline CDR1 and CDR2: DFQATT and SNEGSKA (reference sequence). This CDR3 region has 11 residues. CDR3 sequence: CSASRDYEQYF. DNA for the CDR3: TGCAGTGCTAGCAGGGACTACGAGCAGTACTTC.

This clonotype has a count of ten or more. J is TRBJ1-1 and V is TRBV5-1, with no clear D. There are 14 residues in the CDR3. Trimming took 3 bases from V and 0 from J, leaving 9 bases between them. CDR1 is SGHRS and CDR2 is YFSETQ in the germline V gene. CDR3 nucleotides: TGCGCCAGCAGCTCCTCGGCCTTGAACACTGAAGCTTTCTTT. Its translation is CASSSSALNTEAFF. The full variable domain, rest sourced from reference TRBV5-1 and TRBJ1-1, is KAGVTQTPRYLIKTRGQQVTLSCSPISGHRSVSWYQQTPGQGLQFLFEYFSETQRNKGNFPGRFSGRQFSNSRSEMNVSTLELGDSALYLCASSSSALNTEAFFGQGTRLTVV.

The chain links TRBV14 to TRBJ2-1; the D is unclear. This CDR3 has 14 amino acids. Per the germline V gene, CDR1 is SGHDN and CDR2 is FVKESK. V was shortened by 0 bases and J by 6 bases, with 9 bases between the two germline ends. The CDR3 loop is CASSQEGRVNEQFF. The CDR3 region has the DNA TGTGCCAGCAGCCAAGAGGGCCGAGTCAATGAGCAGTTCTTC.

This clonotype showed up just a few times. V and J are TRBV20-1 and TRBJ2-1; TRBD1 or TRBD2 may be the D gene (6 bases each). The length of the CDR3 is 17 residues. The ends were cut back, 0 bases at V and 0 bases at J, with 15 bases in the middle. Germline values: CDR1 DFQATT, CDR2 SNEGSKA (reference sequence). CDR3 in DNA: TGCAGTGCTAGAGATGGGGGCGGAGGGTACTCCTACAATGAGCAGTTCTTC. Translating it yields CSARDGGGGYSYNEQFF.

The table lists this clonotype with many counts. V is TRBV12-3 or TRBV12-4 and J is TRBJ1-2; D may be TRBD1 (6 bases). V lost 6 bases and J 4 bases, leaving 21 bases between the germline ends. The CDR3 has 16 residues. The CDR3 is CASSPGDRKGVYGYTF. Here the CDR3 DNA reads TGTGCCAGCAGCCCCGGAGACAGGAAGGGTGTCTATGGCTACACCTTC.

This clonotype was seen repeatedly, ten times or more. The chain is built from TRBV20-1 and TRBJ2-3; D uncertain. Germline CDR1 is DFQATT and CDR2 is SNEGSKA (reference sequence). The V and J ends lost 6 bases and 5 bases respectively, with 15 bases between them. CDR3 length: 13 amino acids. CDR3 region: CSATTVTGDTQYF. The CDR3 coding sequence is TGCAGTGCCACGACCGTAACCGGAGATACGCAGTATTTT.

This clonotype was picked up a small number of times. J is TRBJ2-5 and V is TRBV12-3 or TRBV12-4; 9 nucleotides match TRBD1. This CDR3 comprises 16 residues. J gave up 1 base and V 9 bases, and 12 bases lay outside the gene matches. The CDR3 is CASNTGTGYPQETQYF. CDR3 nucleotide sequence: TGTGCCAGTAACACCGGGACAGGGTACCCCCAAGAGACCCAGTACTTC.

This clonotype was observed a handful of times. The chain joins TRBV5-1 to TRBJ2-7, with D possibly TRBD2 on 5 matching bases. The CDR3 is 14 residues long. Germline loops: CDR1 SGHRS, CDR2 YFSETQ. V lost 3 bases, J lost 3 bases, and 13 bases lay in between. CDR3 coding DNA: TGCGCCAGCAGCTGGTTAGCGACAAACTACGAGCAGTACTTC. Translating it yields CASSWLATNYEQYF.